A single T cell receptor beta chain is shown here with its context. This entry is derived from a study of blood T cell repertoires in COVID-19. For the study at large: The study drew acute and convalescent COVID-19 samples from the United States, Italy and Spain. PBMCs, B-cell-depleted T cells, or T cells provided the cDNA or gDNA that made up the material.

Trimming pared 5 bases from V and 9 bases from J, leaving 14 bases between. This CDR3 is 13 amino acids long. Per the germline V gene, CDR1 is SGHTA and CDR2 is FQGNSA. In the study's own analysis: By means of reference gene primer amplification, nucleated cell counts were estimated. The data were produced by immunoSEQ multiplex PCR, yet TCRdb's version contains in-frame clones alone and is incomplete. The V and J calls and the clone size are those of that table, but D and trimming were determined from the DNA. The data hold some 300,000 clones, with approximately 86% observed a single time. The chain uses TRBV7-2 and TRBJ1-3; perhaps TRBD1 as D (6 bases). This clonotype was obtained from a man aged 65-85 years with acute or convalescent COVID-19. The sample taken for sequencing was peripheral blood. The CDR3: CASSAGQRATIYF. The CDR3, as DNA: TGTGCCAGCAGCGCCGGACAGCGAGCCACCATATATTTT.